This TCR beta chain stems from a study of shared clonotypes between healthy human individuals. The wider study: Aged 18 to 49, the donors were a couple of women and a few men.

The germline V gene has CDR1 MGHRA and CDR2 YSYEKL. The V end was cut by 2 bases, the J end by 4 bases, with 12 bases between. This CDR3 is built from 14 residues. Profiling relied on immunoSEQ multiplex PCR, and the TCRdb table lists in-frame clones only, not all of them. This table holds about 1,800,000 clones, approximately 95% found once. Naive CD8 cells, CD45RO-negative and positively selected for CCR7, excluded terminally differentiated effector memory CD45RA+ cells. The origin of this receptor is a man aged 18 to 30 in good health. Sequenced sample: naive CD8+ T cells sorted from blood. The chain employs TRBV4-1 and TRBJ2-7; D unclear. DNA for the CDR3: TGCGCCAGCAGCCAAACCTCCCTAAATTACGAGCAGTACTTC. Translated, it gives CASSQTSLNYEQYF.